These 18 T cell receptor beta chains came from one sample sequenced in a study of T cell responses to AZD1222 COVID-19 vaccine. The protocol was immunoSEQ multiplex PCR, while the TCRdb copy is restricted to in-frame clones and leaves out a portion. The sample shows under 150,000 clones, more than 85% of them seen only once. Material: peripheral blood, obtained on day 0 of AZD1222 vaccination. The receptors here all came from an adult in good health.

V is TRBV19 and J is TRBJ1-2; TRBD1 matches 9 bases. The germline V gene has CDR1 LNHDA and CDR2 SQIVND (reference sequence). Losses at the gene ends were 5 bases for V and 1 base for J; bases not matched to a gene: 11. The CDR3 runs 17 residues. The CDR3 region is CASSASMGQGFNYGYTF. CDR3 DNA sequence: TGTGCCAGTAGTGCATCAATGGGACAGGGCTTTAACTATGGCTACACCTTC.

This chain connects TRBV4-1 to TRBJ1-5; 7 bases align to TRBD1. The CDR3 loop spans 17 amino acids. Germline values: CDR1 MGHRA, CDR2 YSYEKL. The V gene end was trimmed by 0 bases and the J gene end by 6 bases; junction bases not matched to a gene: 11. The DNA for the CDR3 is TGCGCCAGCAGCCAAGAGGTGACAGGGCGAAATCGTCAGCCCCAGCATTTT. This translates into CASSQEVTGRNRQPQHF.

This chain joins TRBV19 and TRBJ1-1; D possibly corresponds to TRBD1 (6 bases). V lost 9 bases, J lost 4 bases, and 24 bases lay in between. The CDR3 is made up of 16 amino acids. CDR1 and CDR2 from the germline V gene are LNHDA and SQIVND (reference sequence). Here the CDR3 DNA reads TGTGCCAGCCACCCTATAAGGAACAGGGCTTCCACTGAAGCTTTCTTT. Encoded protein: CASHPIRNRASTEAFF. Based on the CDR3 plus reference TRBV19 and TRBJ1-1, the full variable domain is DGGITQSPKYLFRKEGQNVTLSCEQNLNHDAMYWYRQDPGQGLRLIYYSQIVNDFQKGDIAEGYSVSREKKESFPLTVTSAQKNPTAFYLCASHPIRNRASTEAFFGQGTRLTVV.

The V call is TRBV4-3, the J call TRBJ2-7; 11 positions agree with TRBD1. After removal of 0 bases from V and 4 bases from J, the junction contained 5 bases not matched to a gene. Germline loops: CDR1 LGHNA, CDR2 YSLEER. The CDR3 covers 16 residues. The CDR3 spells CASSQEVRDRGYEQYF. CDR3 coding DNA: TGCGCCAGCAGCCAAGAGGTCAGGGACAGGGGGTACGAGCAGTACTTC.

The chain couples TRBV19 to TRBJ1-2; 7 bases agree with TRBD1. In germline, CDR1 is LNHDA, CDR2 SQIVND (reference sequence). There are 11 residues in the CDR3. The trim removed 7 bases at V and 5 bases at J, leaving 1 base unmatched. The CDR3: CASKTGYGYTF. CDR3 in DNA: TGTGCCAGTAAGACAGGGTATGGCTACACCTTC.

The chain has TRBV29-1 and TRBJ2-1; TRBD2 agrees at 10 bases. Unmatched junction bases numbered 7, after V lost 5 bases and J lost 3 bases. CDR3 size: 15 residues. From germline, CDR1 is SQVTM and CDR2 ANQGSEA. CDR3 sequence (DNA): TGCAGCGTTTCCTCCCTAGCGGGAGTCTACAATGAGCAGTTCTTC. This sequence encodes CSVSSLAGVYNEQFF.

In its sample, this clone was seen a few times. The sample carries other DNA sequences with the same CDR3. The V gene is TRBV10-3, the J gene TRBJ1-3, with 9 bases aligning to TRBD1. Trimming took 4 bases from V and 4 from J; bases not matched to a gene: 2. The CDR3 sequence is 14 residues long. Looked up from germline, CDR1 is ENHRY and CDR2 is SYGVKD. The CDR3, as DNA: TGTGCCATCAGTGGGGACAGGGAAGGAAACACCATATATTTT. Translating it yields CAISGDREGNTIYF.

The J gene is TRBJ2-1, the V gene TRBV5-1; 9 nucleotides agree with TRBD1. The germline CDR1 and CDR2 sequences are SGHRS and YFSETQ. The ends lost 1 base at V and 8 bases at J; junction bases unmatched: 13. There are 17 residues in the CDR3. The CDR3 region has the DNA TGCGCCAGCAGCTTGACGGCCGGGACAGGGAAGTTTGATGAGCAGTTCTTC. It translates to CASSLTAGTGKFDEQFF.

The genes are TRBV28 and TRBJ2-7, with 7 bases fitting TRBD2. V dropped 5 bases and J dropped 5; count of bases not matched to a gene: 9. This CDR3 is 14 amino acids long. Germline lookup yields CDR1 MDHEN and CDR2 SYDVKM. In DNA form, the CDR3 reads TGTGCCAGCAGTACGACCCGGGAGGTCCACGAGCAGTACTTC. Encoded protein: CASSTTREVHEQYF. The full variable domain, completed using reference TRBV28 and TRBJ2-7, is DVKVTQSSRYLVKRTGEKVFLECVQDMDHENMFWYRQDPGLGLRLIYFSYDVKMKEKGDIPEGYSVSREKKERFSLILESASTNQTSMYLCASSTTREVHEQYFGPGTRLTVT.

The CDR3 loop is CASSGTGRGMNTEAFF. CDR3 nucleotides: TGTGCCAGCAGTGGGACCGGCAGGGGTATGAACACTGAAGCTTTCTTT. The J gene is TRBJ1-1, the V gene TRBV28; possible D gene TRBD1, 6 bases. Trimming stripped 5 bases from V and 0 bases from J, with 16 bases between. CDR3 length: 16 amino acids. From germline, CDR1 is MDHEN and CDR2 SYDVKM.

This sequence joins TRBV7-9 and TRBJ2-7; a possible D gene is TRBD1 (5 bases). V was trimmed by 6 bases and J by 1 base, leaving 7 bases between them. CDR1 SEHNR and CDR2 FQNEAQ come from the germline V gene (reference sequence). The CDR3 length is 12 residues. CDR3 amino acids: CASSRQSYEQYF. The CDR3 region has the DNA TGTGCCAGCAGTCGACAGTCCTACGAGCAGTACTTC.

The chain employs TRBV14 and TRBJ1-3, with 7 bases that match TRBD1. The CDR3 is 14 amino acids. Unmatched junction bases numbered 3, after V lost 4 bases and J lost 3 bases. CDR1 is SGHDN, CDR2 FVKESK, per germline. The chain's CDR3 is CASSRTGYGNTIYF. Written as DNA, the CDR3 is TGTGCCAGCAGCCGGACAGGTTATGGAAACACCATATATTTT.

This chain uses TRBV13 with TRBJ2-5; D is unclear. This CDR3 region has 15 residues. Trimming left V 3 bases short and J 1 base short, with 12 bases between. The germline V gene has CDR1 PRHDT and CDR2 FYEKMQ (reference sequence). The CDR3 is CASSLLARAQETQYF. DNA of the CDR3: TGTGCCAGCAGCTTGCTTGCACGGGCCCAAGAGACCCAGTACTTC.

V gene TRBV9 combines with J gene TRBJ1-1; 10 nucleotides align to TRBD1. The CDR3 loop spans 17 amino acids. Germline CDR1 reads SGDLS; CDR2 reads YYNGEE. The ends lost 1 base at V and 4 bases at J; junction bases unmatched: 10. This CDR3 is CASSVKGDRGLFTEAFF. As DNA, the CDR3 is TGTGCCAGCAGCGTAAAAGGCGACAGGGGGCTGTTCACTGAAGCTTTCTTT.

The chain employs TRBV7-2 and TRBJ2-3, with TRBD1 as a possible D gene (5 bases). CDR3 size: 15 residues. V was clipped by 2 bases and J by 2 bases, with 11 bases between them. The V gene's germline CDR1 is SGHTA and CDR2 FQGNSA. In DNA form, the CDR3 reads TGTGCCAGCAGCTTAAACCTACAGGTCACAGATACGCAGTATTTT. Translated, it gives CASSLNLQVTDTQYF.

The CDR3 loop reads CASRDRGNTEAFF. In DNA, the CDR3 is TGTGCCAGCAGAGACAGGGGGAACACTGAAGCTTTCTTT. V and J are TRBV12-3 or TRBV12-4 and TRBJ1-1; 8 bases are shared with TRBD1. CDR3 length: 13 residues. V trimming: 6 bases; J trimming: 1 base; junction bases outside the gene matches: 1.

This clone came up once. The V and J genes are TRBV28 and TRBJ2-3; no clear D. The germline V gene has CDR1 MDHEN and CDR2 SYDVKM. The CDR3 length is 14 residues. Trimming removed 4 bases from V and 6 bases from J, with 14 bases in between. DNA of the CDR3: TGTGCCAGCAGTTCGATCGGGCGGATGGATACGCAGTATTTT. As protein: CASSSIGRMDTQYF.

The chain employs TRBV28 and TRBJ1-6; 9 nucleotides agree with TRBD1. J gave up 10 bases and V 8 bases, and 15 bases lay outside the gene matches. In germline, CDR1 is MDHEN, CDR2 SYDVKM. The CDR3 extends over 16 amino acids. The CDR3 sequence is CASHSATGTGSSPLHF. The CDR3 nucleotides read TGTGCCAGCCATTCCGCTACGGGGACAGGGTCCTCACCCCTCCACTTT.